The 8 T cell receptor beta chains presented below share a single source sample, sequenced in a study of regulatory T cells in long-lasting Graves disease. Time point reported: newly diagnosed GD, antithyroid drugs for less than 3 months. Following extraction of RNA from PBMCs, that RNA was used to make the TCR library. iRepertoire HTBI primers and Arm-PCR of CDR3 regions built TCR beta libraries. TCRdb recomputed calls from the multiplex PCR reads with MiXCR, one row per CDR3 protein. The repertoire holds about 420,000 distinct CDR3 sequences, about a sixth seen once, with about a quarter in the top ten. This sample was also put to use in a study of T cells in Graves' hyperthyroidism and ophthalmopathy.

The sample was peripheral blood mononuclear cells (PBMCs), taken at new diagnosis, from a patient treated with antithyroid drugs. These receptors came from a woman aged 18-35 years with Graves disease.

Remarks on this clonotype: A single base is all that separates this from a far larger clone, so a read error is likely. V and J are TRBV12-3 or TRBV12-4 and TRBJ1-2, with D perhaps TRBD1 (6 bases). The CDR3 is 12 residues long. The CDR3 reads CASSPQGYGCTF. CDR3 nucleotide sequence: TGTGCCAGCAGTCCTCAGGGGTATGGCTGCACCTTC.

This clonotype was observed a handful of times. This chain joins TRBV11-2 and TRBJ2-7; 11 bases are a match to TRBD2. Germline V CDR1 and CDR2: SGHAT, FQNNGV. With 5 bases clipped from V and 4 bases from J, the junction kept 7 bases outside the gene matches. This CDR3 comprises 15 residues. This chain's CDR3 is CASSDDASGRYEQYF. In DNA form, the CDR3 reads TGTGCCAGCAGCGACGACGCTAGCGGGAGGTACGAGCAGTACTTC.

The CDR3 protein is CASSSRVTQYF. Written as DNA, the CDR3 is TGTGCCAGCAGCTCAAGGGTGACGCAGTATTTT. This chain uses TRBV7-2 with TRBJ2-3; D call uncertain. Germline V gene data show CDR1 as SGHTA and CDR2 as FQGNSA. The CDR3 has 11 residues. Trimming cost V 4 bases and J 9 bases, with 8 bases left between them.

A word on this clonotype: This may be a read error: a much more frequent sequence differs by one nucleotide. As DNA, the CDR3 is TGCAGCGTGGAAGGGGGCCAGTCGGGAACGAACACCGGGGAGCTGTTTTTT. Protein sequence: CSVEGGQSGTNTGELFF. The chain joins TRBV29-1 to TRBJ2-2; 7 bases map to TRBD1. Germline values: CDR1 SQVTM, CDR2 ANQGSEA. This CDR3 contains 17 residues.

In its sample, this clonotype was seen once. J is TRBJ2-1 and V is TRBV10-3, with 10 nucleotides matching TRBD2. The CDR3 is 13 residues long. The junction had 3 bases not matched to a gene; V was cut back by 3 bases and J by 10 bases. From germline, CDR1 is ENHRY and CDR2 SYGVKD. As DNA, the CDR3 is TGTGCCATCAGTGACCTAGCGGGAGACGAGCAGTTCTTC. Its translation is CAISDLAGDEQFF.

At least ten counts were recorded for this clonotype. This chain joins TRBV20-1 and TRBJ2-3; weak D call: TRBD2 (5 bases). This CDR3 has 15 amino acids. V dropped 6 bases and J dropped 3 bases, with 19 bases sitting between them. Germline V gives CDR1 DFQATT, CDR2 SNEGSKA (reference sequence). CDR3: CSAAKARGLTDTQYF. CDR3 nucleotides: TGCAGTGCCGCCAAGGCGAGAGGGCTTACAGATACGCAGTATTTT.

This clonotype was recorded a few times. The V gene is TRBV6-2 or TRBV6-3, the J gene TRBJ2-5, with 8 bases identical to TRBD2. CDR1 is MNHEY, CDR2 SVGEGT, per germline. Trimming took 7 bases from V and 4 from J; bases not matched to a gene: 11. This CDR3 region has 15 residues. The CDR3 bases are TGTGCCAGCAAACGAAGGGCGGGAGGAGGAGAGACCCAGTACTTC. It codes for CASKRRAGGGETQYF.

V and J are TRBV15 and TRBJ2-7, with 8 positions matching TRBD2. The V gene's germline CDR1 is LNHNV and CDR2 YYDKDF (reference sequence). This CDR3 region has 16 residues. V was pared by 0 bases and J by 3 bases, with 7 bases of the junction left unmatched. This CDR3 reads CATSRDRGGRSYEQYF. DNA of the CDR3: TGTGCCACCAGCAGAGATCGTGGCGGGAGGAGCTACGAGCAGTACTTC.